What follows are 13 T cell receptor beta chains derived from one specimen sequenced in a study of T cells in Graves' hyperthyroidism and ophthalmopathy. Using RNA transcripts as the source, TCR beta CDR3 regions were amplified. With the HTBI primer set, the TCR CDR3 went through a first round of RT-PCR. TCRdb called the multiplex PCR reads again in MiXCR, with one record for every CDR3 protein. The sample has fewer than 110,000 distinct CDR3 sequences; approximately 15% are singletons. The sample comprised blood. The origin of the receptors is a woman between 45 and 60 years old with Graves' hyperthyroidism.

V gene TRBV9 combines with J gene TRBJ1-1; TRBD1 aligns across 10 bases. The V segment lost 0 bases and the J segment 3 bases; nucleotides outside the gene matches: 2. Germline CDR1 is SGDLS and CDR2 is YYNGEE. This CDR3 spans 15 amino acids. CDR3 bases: TGTGCCAGCAGCGTAGAGGGACAGGGGTACACTGAAGCTTTCTTT. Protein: CASSVEGQGYTEAFF.

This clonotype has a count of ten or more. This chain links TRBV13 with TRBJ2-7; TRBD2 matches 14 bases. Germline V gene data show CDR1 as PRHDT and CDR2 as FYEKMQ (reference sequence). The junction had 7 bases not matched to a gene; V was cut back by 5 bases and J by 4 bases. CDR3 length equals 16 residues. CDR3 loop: CASSARLAGGDYEQYF. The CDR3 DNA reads TGTGCCAGCAGCGCTCGACTAGCGGGAGGGGATTACGAGCAGTACTTC.

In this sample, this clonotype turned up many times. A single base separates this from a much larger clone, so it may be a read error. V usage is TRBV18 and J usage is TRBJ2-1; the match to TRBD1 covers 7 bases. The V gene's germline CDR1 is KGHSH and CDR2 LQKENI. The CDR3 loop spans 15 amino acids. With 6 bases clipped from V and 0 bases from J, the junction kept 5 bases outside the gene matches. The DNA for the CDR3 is TGTGCCAGCTCGCAACGGGACAGCTCCTACAATGAGCAGTTCTTC. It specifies CASSQRDSSYNEQFF.

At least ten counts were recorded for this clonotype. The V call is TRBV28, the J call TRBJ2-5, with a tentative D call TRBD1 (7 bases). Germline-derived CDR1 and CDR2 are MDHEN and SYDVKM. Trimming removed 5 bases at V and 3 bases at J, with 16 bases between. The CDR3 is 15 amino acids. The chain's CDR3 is CASSPGAGGKETQYF. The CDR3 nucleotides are TGTGCCAGCAGTCCGGGGGCAGGGGGAAAAGAGACCCAGTACTTC. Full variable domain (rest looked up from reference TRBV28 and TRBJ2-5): DVKVTQSSRYLVKRTGEKVFLECVQDMDHENMFWYRQDPGLGLRLIYFSYDVKMKEKGDIPEGYSVSREKKERFSLILESASTNQTSMYLCASSPGAGGKETQYFGPGTRLLVL.

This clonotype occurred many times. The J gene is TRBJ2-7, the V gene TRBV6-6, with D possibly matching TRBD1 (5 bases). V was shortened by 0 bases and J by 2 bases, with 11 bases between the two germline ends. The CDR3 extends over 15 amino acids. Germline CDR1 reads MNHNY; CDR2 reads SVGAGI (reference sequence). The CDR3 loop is CASSYSSGITYEQYF. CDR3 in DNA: TGTGCCAGCAGTTACTCGTCAGGGATCACCTACGAGCAGTACTTC.

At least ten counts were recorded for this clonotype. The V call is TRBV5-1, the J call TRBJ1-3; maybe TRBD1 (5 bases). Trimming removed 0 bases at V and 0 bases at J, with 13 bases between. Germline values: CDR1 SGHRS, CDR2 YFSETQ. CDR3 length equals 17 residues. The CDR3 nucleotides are TGCGCCAGCAGCTTGGGGCATGGGGGGAGCTCTGGAAACACCATATATTTT. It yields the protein CASSLGHGGSSGNTIYF.

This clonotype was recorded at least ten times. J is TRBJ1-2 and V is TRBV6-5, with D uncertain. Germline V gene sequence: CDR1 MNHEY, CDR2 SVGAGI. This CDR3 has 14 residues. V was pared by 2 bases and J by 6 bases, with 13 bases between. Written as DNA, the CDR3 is TGTGCCAGCAGTTACGGGCGGCGCCGGGATGGCTACACCTTC. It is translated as CASSYGRRRDGYTF.

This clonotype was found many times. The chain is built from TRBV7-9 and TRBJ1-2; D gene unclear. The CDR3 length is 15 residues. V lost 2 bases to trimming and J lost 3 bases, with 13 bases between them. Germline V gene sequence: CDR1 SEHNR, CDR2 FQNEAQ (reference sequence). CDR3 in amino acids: CASSLTQAPYYGYTF. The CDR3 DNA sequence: TGTGCCAGCAGCTTAACGCAGGCCCCTTACTATGGCTACACCTTC.

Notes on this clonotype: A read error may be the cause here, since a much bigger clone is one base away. CDR3 region: CARQGPAYEQYV. The CDR3 coding sequence is TGTGCCAGACAGGGACCAGCCTACGAGCAGTACGTC. The rearrangement links TRBV30 to TRBJ2-7, with 7 bases lining up with TRBD1. This CDR3 is built from 12 residues. From germline, CDR1 is GTSNPN and CDR2 SVGIG (reference sequence). Losses at the gene ends were 8 bases for V and 2 bases for J; bases not matched to a gene: 6.

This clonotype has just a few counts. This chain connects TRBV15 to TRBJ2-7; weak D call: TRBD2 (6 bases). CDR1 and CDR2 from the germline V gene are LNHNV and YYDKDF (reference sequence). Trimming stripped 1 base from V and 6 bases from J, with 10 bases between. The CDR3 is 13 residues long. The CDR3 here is CATSRAGLFEQYF. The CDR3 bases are TGTGCCACCAGCAGAGCGGGACTTTTCGAGCAGTACTTC.

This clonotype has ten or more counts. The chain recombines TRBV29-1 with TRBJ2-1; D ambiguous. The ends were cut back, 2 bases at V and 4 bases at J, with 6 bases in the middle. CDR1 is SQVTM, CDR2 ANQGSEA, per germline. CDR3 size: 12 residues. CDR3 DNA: TGCAGCGTTGAATTGGCGTACAATGAGCAGTTCTTC. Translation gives CSVELAYNEQFF.

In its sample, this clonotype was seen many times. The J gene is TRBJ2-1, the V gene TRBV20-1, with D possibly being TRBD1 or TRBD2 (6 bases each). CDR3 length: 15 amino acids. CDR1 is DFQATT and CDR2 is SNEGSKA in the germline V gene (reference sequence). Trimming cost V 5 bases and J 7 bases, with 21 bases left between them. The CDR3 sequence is CSAGSLGRRGNEQFF. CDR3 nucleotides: TGCAGTGCTGGCAGCCTTGGGAGGAGGGGGAATGAGCAGTTCTTC.

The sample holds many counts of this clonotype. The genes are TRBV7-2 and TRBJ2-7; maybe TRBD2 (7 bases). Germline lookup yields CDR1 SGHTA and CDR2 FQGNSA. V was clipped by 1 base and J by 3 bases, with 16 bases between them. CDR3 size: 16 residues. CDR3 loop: CASSLDDWGGGYEQYF. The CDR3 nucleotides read TGTGCCAGCAGCTTAGATGATTGGGGAGGGGGCTACGAGCAGTACTTC.